The 17 T cell receptor beta chains listed next were all sequenced from one sample in a study of T cell changes during pregnancy in multiple sclerosis. Sequencing used immunoSEQ multiplex PCR; TCRdb keeps in-frame clones, though not all of them. The data hold about 76,000 clones, with roughly 90% observed a single time. The sequencing here drew on peripheral blood, taken after pregnancy. The receptors here all came from a female donor in good health, enrolled as a control in a pregnancy study.

This clone was counted once. This chain connects TRBV2 to TRBJ2-3; D possibly corresponds to TRBD1 (5 bases). Deletions cut 1 base from V and 11 bases from J, with 13 bases between. In germline, CDR1 is SNHLY, CDR2 FYNNEI. This CDR3 spans 13 amino acids. The CDR3 is CASSEGTPVWQYF. CDR3 DNA: TGTGCCAGCAGTGAAGGGACACCAGTTTGGCAGTATTTT.

This clone was picked up a small number of times. DNA of the CDR3: TGTGCCACCGCCAGGGGGATTGAGGACATTCAGTACTTC. Protein sequence: CATARGIEDIQYF. The V and J genes are TRBV28 and TRBJ2-4, with TRBD1 matching 7 bases. The CDR3 spans 13 residues. Germline CDR1 and CDR2: MDHEN and SYDVKM. With V trimmed by 10 bases and J by 8 bases, 11 bases remained unmatched.

The chain couples TRBV2 to TRBJ2-5; D is undetermined. The CDR3 spans 12 residues. The V gene's germline CDR1 is SNHLY and CDR2 FYNNEI. Trimming left V 6 bases short and J 2 bases short, with 7 bases between. CDR3: CASSSRQETQYF. The CDR3 region has the DNA TGTGCCAGCAGCTCCCGTCAAGAGACCCAGTACTTC.

This chain links TRBV7-2 with TRBJ1-5, with TRBD1 matching over 8 bases. The CDR3 consists of 15 residues. Germline CDR1 is SGHTA and CDR2 is FQGNSA. The trim removed 1 base at V and 6 bases at J, leaving 5 bases unmatched. CDR3 nucleotide sequence: TGTGCCAGCAGCTTAGTGCAGGGGGCCTTTCAGCCCCAGCATTTT. This codes for CASSLVQGAFQPQHF.

This chain connects TRBV13 to TRBJ2-1, with 7 bases fitting TRBD2. With V trimmed by 5 bases and J by 0 bases, 4 bases remained unmatched. The V gene's germline CDR1 is PRHDT and CDR2 FYEKMQ (reference sequence). The CDR3 totals 15 residues. The CDR3 region has the DNA TGTGCCAGCAGCCCGCGGGGGAGCTCCTACAATGAGCAGTTCTTC. Residues: CASSPRGSSYNEQFF.

This clone has a handful of counts. The J gene is TRBJ1-1, the V gene TRBV5-1, with D possibly matching TRBD1 (6 bases). This CDR3 is 14 amino acids long. Trimming took off 5 bases at V and 4 bases at J, with 15 bases between the two ends. Germline assignment: CDR1 SGHRS and CDR2 YFSETQ. CDR3 nucleotide sequence: TGCGCCAGCAGTAACAGGGTCGGTGGCACTGAAGCTTTCTTT. Amino acids: CASSNRVGGTEAFF.

The CDR3 is CASSLVGTSGTDTQYF. In nucleotides, the CDR3 is TGTGCCAGCAGTTTAGTTGGGACTAGCGGCACAGATACGCAGTATTTT. V gene TRBV28 combines with J gene TRBJ2-3; 10 positions match TRBD2. The J segment lost 1 base and the V segment lost 2 bases, leaving 3 bases of the junction unmatched. The CDR3 loop spans 16 amino acids. Germline values: CDR1 MDHEN, CDR2 SYDVKM.

The chain is built from TRBV28 and TRBJ1-4; a weak D match, TRBD1 (6 bases). Germline V gives CDR1 MDHEN, CDR2 SYDVKM. V was shortened by 5 bases and J by 8 bases, with 21 bases between the two germline ends. The CDR3 sequence is 16 residues long. This CDR3 is CASSPRTGKGIEKLFF. As DNA, the CDR3 is TGTGCCAGCAGTCCGAGAACAGGGAAAGGGATAGAAAAACTGTTTTTT.

The chain employs TRBV13 and TRBJ2-7; D possibly corresponds to TRBD1 (5 bases). Germline CDR1 and CDR2: PRHDT and FYEKMQ (reference sequence). Trimming stripped 5 bases from V and 3 bases from J, with 11 bases between. This CDR3 has 13 amino acids. As DNA, the CDR3 is TGTGCCAGCAGCCCCAGGGCCGGCTACGAGCAGTACTTC. Translated, it gives CASSPRAGYEQYF. Full variable domain (rest looked up from reference TRBV13 and TRBJ2-7): AAGVIQSPRHLIKEKRETATLKCYPIPRHDTVYWYQQGPGQDPQFLISFYEKMQSDKGSIPDRFSAQQFSDYHSELNMSSLELGDSALYFCASSPRAGYEQYFGPGTRLTVT.

V gene TRBV4-1 combines with J gene TRBJ2-7, with 7 bases identical to TRBD1. J lost 0 bases, V lost 1 base, and 0 bases had no gene match. The CDR3 has 14 amino acids. The germline CDR1 and CDR2 sequences are MGHRA and YSYEKL. The CDR3 is CASSQGDSSYEQYF. The CDR3, as DNA: TGCGCCAGCAGCCAAGGGGACAGCTCCTACGAGCAGTACTTC.

The chain is built from TRBV28 and TRBJ2-7; a weak D match, TRBD2 (6 bases). The CDR3 is made up of 14 amino acids. In germline, CDR1 is MDHEN, CDR2 SYDVKM. Trimming removed 5 bases from V and 3 bases from J, with 14 bases in between. Here the CDR3 reads CASSGRWGVYEQYF. For the CDR3, the DNA is TGTGCCAGCAGTGGCCGTTGGGGGGTCTACGAGCAGTACTTC.

This chain joins TRBV12-5 and TRBJ2-1; D may be TRBD2 (6 bases). This CDR3 spans 18 amino acids. Germline assignment: CDR1 LGHNT and CDR2 FRNRAP. Trimming pared 0 bases from V and 3 bases from J, leaving 18 bases between. In DNA form, the CDR3 reads TGTGCTAGTGGTTTGGTGACGGGCCCGAGGAGGGGCTACAATGAGCAGTTCTTC. Protein product: CASGLVTGPRRGYNEQFF.

This CDR3 reads CASSPGGGSDTQYF. The CDR3 nucleotides are TGTGCCAGCAGCCCGGGGGGTGGGTCAGATACGCAGTATTTT. This rearrangement joins TRBV11-3 to TRBJ2-3, with TRBD2 matching 7 bases. The CDR3 contains 14 residues. J was trimmed by 4 bases and V by 5 bases; bases with no gene match: 6. Germline V lookup: CDR1 SGHNT, CDR2 YENEEA.

The CDR3 DNA reads as TGTGCCAGCAGTGGGACAGGCGTCACAGATACGCAGTATTTT. Translating it yields CASSGTGVTDTQYF. The genes are TRBV28 and TRBJ2-3, with 8 bases identical to TRBD1. V shed 5 bases, J shed 2 bases, and the junction held 3 bases outside the gene matches. The CDR3 is 14 amino acids. From germline, CDR1 is MDHEN and CDR2 SYDVKM.

The rearrangement uses TRBV13 and TRBJ1-1; D ambiguous. Trimming shortened V by 5 bases and J by 1 base, and 14 bases separated the two germline ends. The CDR3 is 15 amino acids. Germline CDR1 and CDR2: PRHDT and FYEKMQ (reference sequence). The CDR3 DNA follows: TGTGCCAGCAGCCTATCAGGAAAAAAGAACACTGAAGCTTTCTTT. Its protein product is CASSLSGKKNTEAFF.

The V and J genes are TRBV18 and TRBJ1-4; 9 bases align to TRBD1. Germline V gene lookup returns CDR1 KGHSH and CDR2 LQKENI. This CDR3 is 14 amino acids long. With V trimmed by 6 bases and J by 8 bases, 7 bases remained unmatched. The CDR3 DNA reads TGTGCCAGCTCGACGGGACAGGGCGACGAAAAACTGTTTTTT. It yields the protein CASSTGQGDEKLFF.

The genes are TRBV10-2 and TRBJ2-5; 9 nucleotides match TRBD1. V trimming: 5 bases; J trimming: 4 bases; junction bases outside the gene matches: 5. Germline CDR1 and CDR2: WSHSY and SAAADI. The CDR3 is 14 amino acids. This CDR3 is CASSQQGAAETQYF. CDR3 coding DNA: TGCGCCAGCAGTCAACAGGGGGCTGCAGAGACCCAGTACTTC.